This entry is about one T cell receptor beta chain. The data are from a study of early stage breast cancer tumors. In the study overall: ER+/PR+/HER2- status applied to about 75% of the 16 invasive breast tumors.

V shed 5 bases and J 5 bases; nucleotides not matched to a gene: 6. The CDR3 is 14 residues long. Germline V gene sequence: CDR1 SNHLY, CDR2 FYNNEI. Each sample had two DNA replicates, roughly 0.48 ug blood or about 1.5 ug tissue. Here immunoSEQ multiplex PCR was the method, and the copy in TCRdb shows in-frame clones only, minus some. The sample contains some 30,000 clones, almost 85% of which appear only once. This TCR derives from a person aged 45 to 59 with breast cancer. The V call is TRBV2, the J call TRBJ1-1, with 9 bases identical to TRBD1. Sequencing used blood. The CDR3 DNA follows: TGTGCCAGCAGTCTTACAGGGGGCTCGACTGAAGCTTTCTTT. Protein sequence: CASSLTGGSTEAFF.